The 6 T cell receptor beta chains in this list originate from one sample, sequenced in a study of CD8 T cells in ankylosing spondylitis. General observations from the study: Seemingly characteristic of ankylosing spondylitis blood was a TCR beta motif consisting of fewer than 10 highly homologous variants.

Antigens of these TCRs are unknown. TCRdb independently ran MiXCR on the 5' RACE reads; one entry per CDR3 protein. The sample yields some 220,000 distinct CDR3 sequences, around 6.6% seen once. The sequencing sample was made of blood, either unsorted or a sorted T cell fraction (not recorded which). The source is a male donor with ankylosing spondylitis.

This clonotype was counted ten times or more. The chain couples TRBV9 to TRBJ2-1; tentatively, D is TRBD2 (6 bases). The CDR3 runs to 15 residues. The V and J ends lost 3 bases and 3 bases respectively, with 13 bases between them. The germline CDR1 and CDR2 sequences are SGDLS and YYNGEE. The CDR3 loop reads CASSAILGGYNEQFF. In DNA, the CDR3 is TGTGCCAGCAGCGCAATACTGGGAGGCTACAATGAGCAGTTCTTC.

This clonotype has a count of ten or more. The chain employs TRBV5-5 and TRBJ2-1; D tentatively reads TRBD1 or TRBD2 (5 bases each). V gave up 2 bases and J gave up 9 bases, with 18 bases separating them. CDR1 and CDR2 (germline): SGHKS, YYEKEE (reference sequence). The CDR3 is made up of 15 amino acids. CDR3 amino acids: CASSFGAGPTGEQFF. CDR3 bases: TGTGCCAGCAGCTTCGGGGCAGGCCCGACGGGTGAGCAGTTCTTC.

This clonotype was recorded at least ten times. The J gene is TRBJ2-7, the V gene TRBV7-9, with D possibly being TRBD1 (5 bases). This CDR3 has 14 amino acids. V dropped 5 bases and J dropped 4 bases, with 15 bases sitting between them. Germline loops: CDR1 SEHNR, CDR2 FQNEAQ (reference sequence). The CDR3 spells CASSPPKGRYEQYF. The CDR3 DNA follows: TGTGCCAGCAGCCCTCCGAAGGGGCGGTACGAGCAGTACTTC.

The V gene is TRBV20-1, the J gene TRBJ2-1; 9 positions agree with TRBD2. This CDR3 contains 14 residues. Losses at the gene ends were 0 bases for V and 4 bases for J; bases not matched to a gene: 1. Germline CDR1 DFQATT, CDR2 SNEGSKA (reference sequence). The CDR3 coding sequence is TGCAGTGCTAGAGAGCTAGCGGGGTACAATGAGCAGTTCTTC. It is translated as CSARELAGYNEQFF.

There are a few counts of this clonotype. At one boundary the junction diverges from the germline segment, which might be a read error. The genes are TRBV7-9 and TRBJ1-1; D is unclear. This CDR3 is built from 12 residues. CDR1 is SEHNR and CDR2 is FQNEAQ in the germline V gene (reference sequence). CDR3: CASSPFDVLLQF. Here the CDR3 DNA reads TGTGCCAGCAGCCCGTTTGATGTCCTTCTCCAATTT.

This clonotype was detected a few times. This chain uses TRBV20-1 with TRBJ1-1; no clear D. Looked up from germline, CDR1 is DFQATT and CDR2 is SNEGSKA (reference sequence). The CDR3 is 11 residues long. The ends were cut back, 0 bases at V and 7 bases at J, with 6 bases in the middle. DNA of the CDR3: TGCAGTGCTAGAGATGTGGTTGAAGCTTTCTTT. Translation: CSARDVVEAFF.